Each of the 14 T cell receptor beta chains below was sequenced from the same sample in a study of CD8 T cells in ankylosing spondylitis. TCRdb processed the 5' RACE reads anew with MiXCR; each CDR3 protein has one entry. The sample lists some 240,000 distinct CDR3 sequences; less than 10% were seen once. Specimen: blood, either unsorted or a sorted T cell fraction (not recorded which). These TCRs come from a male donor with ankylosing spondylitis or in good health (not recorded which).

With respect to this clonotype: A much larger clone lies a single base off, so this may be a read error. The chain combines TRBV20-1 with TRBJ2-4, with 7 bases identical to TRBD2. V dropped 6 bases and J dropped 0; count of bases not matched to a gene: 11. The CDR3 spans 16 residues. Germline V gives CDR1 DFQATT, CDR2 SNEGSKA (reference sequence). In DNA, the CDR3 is TGCAGTGCCGGGTCTAGCGGACTCCTAGCCAAAAACATTCAGTACTTC. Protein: CSAGSSGLLAKNIQYF.

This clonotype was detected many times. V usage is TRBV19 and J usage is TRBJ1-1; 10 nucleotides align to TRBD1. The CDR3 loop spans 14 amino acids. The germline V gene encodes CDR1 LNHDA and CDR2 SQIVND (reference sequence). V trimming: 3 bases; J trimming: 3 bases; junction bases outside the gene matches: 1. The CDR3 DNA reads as TGTGCCAGTAGTATGGGACAGGGGTACACTGAAGCTTTCTTT. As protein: CASSMGQGYTEAFF.

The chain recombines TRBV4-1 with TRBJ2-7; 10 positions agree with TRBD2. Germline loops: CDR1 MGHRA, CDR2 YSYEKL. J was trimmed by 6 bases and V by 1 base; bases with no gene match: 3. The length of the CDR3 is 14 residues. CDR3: CASSQAGTSVEQYF. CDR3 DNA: TGCGCCAGCAGCCAAGCCGGGACTAGCGTCGAGCAGTACTTC.

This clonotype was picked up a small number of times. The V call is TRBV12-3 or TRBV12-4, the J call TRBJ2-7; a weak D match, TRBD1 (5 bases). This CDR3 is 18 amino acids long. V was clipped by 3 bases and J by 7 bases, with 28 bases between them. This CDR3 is CASSFKGAGLSVAGEQYF. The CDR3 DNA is TGTGCCAGCAGTTTTAAGGGCGCAGGGCTATCCGTCGCAGGGGAGCAGTACTTC.

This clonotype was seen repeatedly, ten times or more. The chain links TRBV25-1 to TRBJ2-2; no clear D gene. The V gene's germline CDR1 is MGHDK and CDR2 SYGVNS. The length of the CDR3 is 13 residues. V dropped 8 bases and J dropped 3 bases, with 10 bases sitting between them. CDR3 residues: CASLRLDTGELFF. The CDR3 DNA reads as TGTGCCAGCCTCCGCTTGGACACCGGGGAGCTGTTTTTT.

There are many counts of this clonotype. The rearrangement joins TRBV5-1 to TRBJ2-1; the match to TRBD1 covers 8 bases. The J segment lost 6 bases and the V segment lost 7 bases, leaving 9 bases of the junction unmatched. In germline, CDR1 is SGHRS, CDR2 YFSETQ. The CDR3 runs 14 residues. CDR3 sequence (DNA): TGCGCCAGCGGCCCCGGGACAGGCGCCAATGAGCAGTTCTTC. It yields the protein CASGPGTGANEQFF.

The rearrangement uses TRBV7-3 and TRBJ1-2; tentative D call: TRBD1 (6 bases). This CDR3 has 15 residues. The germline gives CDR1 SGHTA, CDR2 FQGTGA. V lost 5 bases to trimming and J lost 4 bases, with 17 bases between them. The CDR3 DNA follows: TGTGCCAGCAGCACCACCGCAGGGGACTCCTATGGCTACACCTTC. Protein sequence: CASSTTAGDSYGYTF.

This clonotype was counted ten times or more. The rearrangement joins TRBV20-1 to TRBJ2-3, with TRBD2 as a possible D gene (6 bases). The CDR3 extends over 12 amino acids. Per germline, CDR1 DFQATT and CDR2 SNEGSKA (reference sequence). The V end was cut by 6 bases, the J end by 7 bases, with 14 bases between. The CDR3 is CSAAEAGYTQYF. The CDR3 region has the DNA TGCAGTGCCGCCGAGGCGGGATATACGCAGTATTTT.

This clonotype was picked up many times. The CDR3: CASSLTQQETQYF. The CDR3 coding sequence is TGTGCCAGCAGCTTGACACAGCAAGAGACCCAGTACTTC. J is TRBJ2-5 and V is TRBV5-8; D uncertain. V dropped 1 base and J dropped 2 bases, with 6 bases sitting between them. The CDR3 consists of 13 residues. The germline gives CDR1 SGHTS, CDR2 YDEGEE.

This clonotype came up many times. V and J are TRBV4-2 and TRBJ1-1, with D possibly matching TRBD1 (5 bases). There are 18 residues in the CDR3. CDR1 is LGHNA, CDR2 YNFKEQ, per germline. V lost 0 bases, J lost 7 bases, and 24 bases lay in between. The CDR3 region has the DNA TGTGCCAGCAGCCAAGACCATTCTGGCGGGGCTAAAAGGGGTGAAGCTTTCTTT. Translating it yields CASSQDHSGGAKRGEAFF.

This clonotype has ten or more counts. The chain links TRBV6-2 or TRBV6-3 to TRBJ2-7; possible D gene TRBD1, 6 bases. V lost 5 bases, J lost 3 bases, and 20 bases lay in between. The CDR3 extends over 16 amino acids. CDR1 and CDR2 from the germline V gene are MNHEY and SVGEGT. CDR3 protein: CASSELPGVEDYEQYF. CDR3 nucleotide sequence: TGTGCCAGCAGTGAACTCCCAGGGGTGGAGGACTACGAGCAGTACTTC.

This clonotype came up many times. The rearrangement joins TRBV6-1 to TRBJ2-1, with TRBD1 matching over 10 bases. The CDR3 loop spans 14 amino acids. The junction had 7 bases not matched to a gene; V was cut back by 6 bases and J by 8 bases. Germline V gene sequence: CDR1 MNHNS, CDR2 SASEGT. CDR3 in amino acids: CASRGTGAPYEQFF. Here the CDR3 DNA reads TGTGCCAGCAGGGGGACAGGGGCTCCCTATGAGCAGTTCTTC.

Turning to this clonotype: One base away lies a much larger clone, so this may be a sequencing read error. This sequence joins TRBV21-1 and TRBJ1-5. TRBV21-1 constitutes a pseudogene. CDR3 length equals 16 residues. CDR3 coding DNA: TGTGCCAGCGGCAAAGCCCCAGGCCCCTCCAATCAGCCCCAGCATTTT. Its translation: CASGKAPGPSNQPQHF.

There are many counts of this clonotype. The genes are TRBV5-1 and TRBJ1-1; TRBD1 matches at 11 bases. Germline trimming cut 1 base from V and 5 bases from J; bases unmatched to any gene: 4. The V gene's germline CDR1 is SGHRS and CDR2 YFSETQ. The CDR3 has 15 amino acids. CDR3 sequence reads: CASSLSGTGGTEAFF. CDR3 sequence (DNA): TGCGCCAGCAGCTTGTCCGGGACAGGGGGAACTGAAGCTTTCTTT.